What follows describes a single T cell receptor beta chain. Its antigen is undetermined. One entry per CDR3 protein, called by TCRdb with MiXCR from the reads. The top ten hold approximately 13% of the sample, which has around 530,000 distinct CDR3 sequences, more than 20% seen once. The data were taken from a study of T cell repertoires in cytomegalovirus infection. The wider study: Signatures in public TCR beta sequences pointed to both CMV infection and matching HLA type.

This CDR3 spans 14 amino acids. Germline trimming cut 6 bases from V and 8 bases from J; bases unmatched to any gene: 11. Germline V gene lookup returns CDR1 SQVTM and CDR2 ANQGSEA. Study results and caveats: HLA-C-restricted, CMV-specific TCR beta clonotypes were dominant ex vivo.

The sequence was collected from a human donor in good health (CMV status not recorded). Some clones in this sample may be carry-over from other donors' samples. The genes are TRBV29-1 and TRBJ1-2; TRBD1 matches at 11 bases. The sample was PBMCs. The DNA of the CDR3 is TGCAGCGTCAGATTACCGGGACAGGGGGGAGGCTACACCTTC. It translates to CSVRLPGQGGGYTF.